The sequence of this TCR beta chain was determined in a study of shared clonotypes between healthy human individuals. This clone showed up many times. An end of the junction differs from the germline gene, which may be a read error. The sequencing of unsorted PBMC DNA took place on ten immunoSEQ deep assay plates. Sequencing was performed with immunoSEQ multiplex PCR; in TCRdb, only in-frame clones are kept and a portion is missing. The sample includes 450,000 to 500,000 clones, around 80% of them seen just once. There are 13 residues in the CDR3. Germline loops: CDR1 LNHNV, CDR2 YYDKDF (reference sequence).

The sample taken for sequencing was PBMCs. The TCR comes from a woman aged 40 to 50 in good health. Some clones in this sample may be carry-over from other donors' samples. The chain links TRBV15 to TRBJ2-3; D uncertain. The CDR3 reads CATRSMDTDTQYF. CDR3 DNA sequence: TGTGCCACCCGCAGTATGGACACAGATACGCAGTATTTT.